The entry below describes one T cell receptor beta chain. Its cognate antigen is unknown. This specimen belongs to a study of post-analysis software for immune sequencing data. The overall study: In terms of disease course, relapsing-remitting, secondary progressive and progressive-relapsing multiple sclerosis were included. Study-wide results and caveats: Strong co-clustering by F measure linked samples that shared a preparation batch. Elevated frequency relative to controls characterized four to six TRBV segments in patients, TRBV5-6, TRBV5-1 and TRBV20-1 among them. Controls had significantly higher normalized Chao1 diversity than multiple sclerosis patients.

Germline assignment: CDR1 LGHDT and CDR2 YNNKEL (reference sequence). This CDR3 spans 17 amino acids. V was cut by 2 bases and J by 4 bases, with 21 bases left in between. TCR beta cDNA libraries included unique molecular identifiers. There were about 0.95 to 11 million T cells, and roughly 0.5 million cDNA molecules came from them. TCRdb itself ran the PCR reads through MiXCR, one entry per CDR3 protein. Among 350,000 to 450,000 distinct CDR3 sequences listed, 30% to 45% were seen once. This receptor was obtained from a girl aged 2 to 9 with multiple sclerosis. Sequenced sample: blood. The chain is built from TRBV3-1 and TRBJ2-7; possibly TRBD2 for D (5 bases). The CDR3 DNA sequence: TGTGCCAGCAGCCAATCCCTGGACTTGGGCATTCGGTACGAGCAGTACTTC. It specifies CASSQSLDLGIRYEQYF.